This is a list of T cell receptor beta chains from one sample in a study of T cells in Graves' hyperthyroidism and ophthalmopathy. TCRdb recomputed calls from the multiplex PCR reads with MiXCR, one row per CDR3 protein. This sample has approximately 370,000 distinct CDR3 sequences, with about a sixth found just once. The source material was blood. The receptors originated from a woman aged 25 to 39 with Graves' hyperthyroidism that later progressed to Graves' ophthalmopathy. The CDR3 runs from the conserved cysteine through the conserved F or W. A D gene is named only where the DNA matches it firmly. Clone size is stated in some rows and not others, as once, few, many or a class when expanded.

13	.	.	TRBJ1-3	TRBV7-9	TGTGCCAGCAGCTTAGGGACTGTAAACACCATATATTTT	CASSLGTVNTIYF
15	TRBD1	.	TRBJ1-3	TRBV19	TGTGCCAGTAGTATGTCAACCGGAGGGGGCAGAACCATATATTTT	CASSMSTGGGRTIYF
16	TRBD2	many	TRBJ2-2	TRBV27	TGTGCCAGCAGTTTATATCACGGGGGGGGAACCGGGGAGCTGTTTTTT	CASSLYHGGGTGELFF
20	.	many	TRBJ1-2	TRBV6-1	TGTGCCAGCAGTGAAGGAACAGGGTTCTACCAGGCGGGATCCAACTATGGCTACACCTTC	CASSEGTGFYQAGSNYGYTF
13	.	many	TRBJ2-7	TRBV3-1	TGTGCCAGCAGTAGGGACCTCTACTACGAGCAGTACTTC	CASSRDLYYEQYF
15	TRBD1	few	TRBJ1-1	TRBV9	TGTGCCAGCAGCACATGGGACAGAGAAGGCACTGAAGCTTTCTTT	CASSTWDREGTEAFF
15	TRBD1	many	TRBJ2-2	TRBV7-9	TGTGCCAGCAGATCAGGGGGCGCGAACACCGGGGAGCTGTTTTTT	CASRSGGANTGELFF
15	TRBD2	.	TRBJ2-7	TRBV4-2	TGTGCCAGCAGCCAAGGGAGACTAGCGGCCTACGAGCAGTACTTC	CASSQGRLAAYEQYF
13	.	many	TRBJ2-5	TRBV6-2/TRBV6-3	TGTGCCAGCAGTTACTCAACCCCCGAGACCCAGTACTTC	CASSYSTPETQYF
15	.	many	TRBJ2-7	TRBV27	TGTGCCAGCCTACCGTCTTGGGGGAGCTCCTACGAGCAGTACTTC	CASLPSWGSSYEQYF
15	.	.	TRBJ2-1	TRBV27	TGTGCCAGCAGTTTAAGGGAATCCGGAGCCCGTGAGCAGTTCTTC	CASSLRESGAREQFF
15	.	.	TRBJ2-1	TRBV27	TGTGCCAGCAGTTTACTGGGAAAGGTTGGGAATGAGCAGTTCTTC	CASSLLGKVGNEQFF
13	TRBD1	.	TRBJ2-3	TRBV20-1	TGCAGTGCTGCCGGGACAGGCACAGATACGCAGTATTTT	CSAAGTGTDTQYF
16	.	.	TRBJ1-3	TRBV28	TGTGCCAGCAGCCCCCGGACAGAGCTGTCTGGAAACACCATATATTTT	CASSPRTELSGNTIYF
15	.	many	TRBJ1-1	TRBV18	TGTGCCAGCTCACCTTCTGGGAGGATAGACACTGAAGCTTTCTTT	CASSPSGRIDTEAFF
12	.	many	TRBJ1-2	TRBV9	TGTGCCAGCAGCGTATTGGAGGCTGGCTACACCTTC	CASSVLEAGYTF
17	TRBD2	.	TRBJ2-5	TRBV2	TGTGCCAGCAGGGCCTTCGCGCTAGCGGGGGGGCAAGAGACCCAGTACTTC	CASRAFALAGGQETQYF
14	TRBD1	many	TRBJ1-2	TRBV2	TGTGCCAGCAGTCTCGCGACAGGGGGCCATGGCTACACCTTC	CASSLATGGHGYTF
16	TRBD2	.	TRBJ2-7	TRBV27	TGTGCCAGCAGTTTCCTGCTAGCGGGAGGGTCCCACGAGCAGTACTTC	CASSFLLAGGSHEQYF
14	TRBD1	many	TRBJ2-5	TRBV11-2	TGTGCCAGCAGCTTAGAAGGGGGCCTAGAGACCCAGTACTTC	CASSLEGGLETQYF
14	TRBD1	.	TRBJ1-5	TRBV19	TGTGCCAGTAGGGGGACAGCTCGCAATCAGCCCCAGCATTTT	CASRGTARNQPQHF
13	TRBD1	.	TRBJ1-1	TRBV14	TGTGCCAGCAGCCAAAACAGGGGTTTAGAAGCTTTCTTT	CASSQNRGLEAFF
17	TRBD1	many	TRBJ1-2	TRBV6-1	TGTGCCAGCAGTACTTGGGACAGAACGACAGAACCTTATGGCTACACCTTC	CASSTWDRTTEPYGYTF
14	.	many	TRBJ2-7	TRBV27	TGTGCCAGCATGCAGGACGGGTACTCCTACGAGCAGTACTTC	CASMQDGYSYEQYF
15	TRBD1	many	TRBJ2-3	TRBV28	TGTGCCAGCAGTTTAAGTGGTCAGGGGGCAGGTACGCAGTATTTT	CASSLSGQGAGTQYF
16	TRBD2	few	TRBJ2-1	TRBV19	TGTGCCAGTAGTATCTCGGTAGCGGGGGGCCCAAATGAGCAGTTCTTC	CASSISVAGGPNEQFF
16	TRBD1	.	TRBJ2-5	TRBV12-5	TGTGCTAGTGGTTTGACCCCGCAGGGGGCTGGTGAGACCCAGTACTTC	CASGLTPQGAGETQYF
11	.	.	TRBJ2-2	TRBV28	TGTGCCAGCAGTGGTAACGGGGAGCTGTTTTTT	CASSGNGELFF
12	.	many	TRBJ2-3	TRBV30	TGTGCCTGGAGTCCCGGTGAGGGGACGCAGTATTTT	CAWSPGEGTQYF
13	.	.	TRBJ2-3	TRBV6-2/TRBV6-3	TGTGCCAGCAGTTTGGACCTCCTGGATACGCAGTATTTT	CASSLDLLDTQYF
13	.	many	TRBJ2-3	TRBV18	TGTGCCAGCTCACCAACACGGGTAGATACGCAGTATTTT	CASSPTRVDTQYF
15	TRBD2	many	TRBJ2-1	TRBV27	TGTGCCAGCAGTCACGGGGCTAGCGGGAACAATGAGCAGTTCTTC	CASSHGASGNNEQFF
17	TRBD1	many	TRBJ2-3	TRBV20-1	TGCAGTGCCGGCGGACAGGGCGAGGTACCAAACACAGATACGCAGTATTTT	CSAGGQGEVPNTDTQYF
14	.	many	TRBJ2-1	TRBV12-3/TRBV12-4	TGTGCCAGCAACATGGATACAGGGTTCGATGAGCAGTTCTTC	CASNMDTGFDEQFF
13	.	few	TRBJ2-6	TRBV29-1	TGCAGCGTTAAGGACTCTGGGGCCAACGTCCTGACTTTC	CSVKDSGANVLTF
15	.	many	TRBJ1-5	TRBV2	TGTGCCAGCAAATCTTACAGGGACGGCAATCAGCCCCAGCATTTT	CASKSYRDGNQPQHF
13	.	many	TRBJ1-1	TRBV10-3	TGTGCCATCAGCCGGGATCTGAACACTGAAGCTTTCTTT	CAISRDLNTEAFF
16	TRBD2	once	TRBJ2-3	TRBV2	TGTGCCAGCAGTGGGACTAGCGGGGGAGCTACGGATACGCAGTATTTT	CASSGTSGGATDTQYF
13	.	many	TRBJ2-2	TRBV11-2	TGTGCCAGCAGCCGCGGAGGAACCGGGGAGCTGTTTTTT	CASSRGGTGELFF
15	TRBD1	.	TRBJ1-2	TRBV15	TGTGCCACCAGCCCCTACCTCGGGACAGACTATGGCTACACCTTC	CATSPYLGTDYGYTF
14	.	.	TRBJ2-2	TRBV10-1	TGCGCCAGCAGTGATACAGTGAACACCGGGGAGCTGTTTTTT	CASSDTVNTGELFF